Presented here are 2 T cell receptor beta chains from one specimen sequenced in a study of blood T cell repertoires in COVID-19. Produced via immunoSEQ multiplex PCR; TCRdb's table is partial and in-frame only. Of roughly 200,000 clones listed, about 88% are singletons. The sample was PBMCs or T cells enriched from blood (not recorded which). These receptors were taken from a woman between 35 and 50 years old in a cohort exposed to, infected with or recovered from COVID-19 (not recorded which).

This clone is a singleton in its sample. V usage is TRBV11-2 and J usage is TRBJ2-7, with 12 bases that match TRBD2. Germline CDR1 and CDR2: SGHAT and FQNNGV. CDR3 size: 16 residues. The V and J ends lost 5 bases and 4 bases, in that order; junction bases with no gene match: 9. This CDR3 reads CASSPPGLAGQYEQYF. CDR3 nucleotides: TGTGCCAGCAGCCCCCCAGGACTAGCGGGGCAATACGAGCAGTACTTC.

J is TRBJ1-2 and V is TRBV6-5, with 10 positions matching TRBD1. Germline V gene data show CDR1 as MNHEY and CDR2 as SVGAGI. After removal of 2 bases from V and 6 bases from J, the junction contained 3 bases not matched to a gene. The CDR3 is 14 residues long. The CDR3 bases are TGTGCCAGCAGTTACGACAGGGGGCGGGATGGCTACACCTTC. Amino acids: CASSYDRGRDGYTF.